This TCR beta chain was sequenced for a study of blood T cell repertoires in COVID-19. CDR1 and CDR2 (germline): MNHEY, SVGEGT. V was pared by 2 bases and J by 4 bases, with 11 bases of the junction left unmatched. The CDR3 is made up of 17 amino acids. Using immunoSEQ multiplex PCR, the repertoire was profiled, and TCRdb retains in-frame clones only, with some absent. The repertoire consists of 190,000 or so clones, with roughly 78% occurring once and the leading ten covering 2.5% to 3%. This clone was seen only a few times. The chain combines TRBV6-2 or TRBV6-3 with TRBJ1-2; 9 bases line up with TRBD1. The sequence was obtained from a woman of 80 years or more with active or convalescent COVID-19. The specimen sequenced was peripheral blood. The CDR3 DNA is TGTGCCAGCAGTTACGATTTGATGACAGGGGGTGTCTATGGCTACACCTTC. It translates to CASSYDLMTGGVYGYTF.